These 10 T cell receptor beta chains were all obtained from the same sample, sequenced in a study of T cell responses to AZD1222 COVID-19 vaccine. Only in-frame clones appear in the TCRdb table, and some are missing; sequencing was by immunoSEQ multiplex PCR. The sample contains about 140,000 clones, 90% to 95% of which appear only once. This sample comprised peripheral blood, obtained on day 0 of AZD1222 vaccination. These receptors all come from an adult in good health.

In this sample, this clone turned up once. The gene calls are TRBV2 and TRBJ2-1; D call uncertain. The length of the CDR3 is 10 residues. CDR1 is SNHLY, CDR2 FYNNEI, per germline. The ends were cut back, 3 bases at V and 10 bases at J, with 4 bases in the middle. CDR3 nucleotide sequence: TGTGCCAGCAGTGATGTCGAGCAGTTCTTC. It specifies CASSDVEQFF. The full variable domain, with the rest looked up from reference TRBV2 and TRBJ2-1, is EPEVTQTPSHQVTQMGQEVILRCVPISNHLYFYWYRQILGQKVEFLVSFYNNEISEKSEIFDDQFSVERPDGSNFTLKIRSTKLEDSAMYFCASSDVEQFFGPGTRLTVL.

The chain combines TRBV5-4 with TRBJ1-2; D is uncertain. Germline-derived CDR1 and CDR2 are SGHNT and YYREEE (reference sequence). The CDR3 loop spans 12 amino acids. V was cut by 4 bases and J by 8 bases, with 12 bases left in between. The CDR3 loop reads CASSDDKYGYTF. CDR3 nucleotides: TGTGCCAGCAGCGACGACAAATACGGCTACACCTTC.

The chain recombines TRBV6-5 with TRBJ2-2, with D unresolved. CDR1 and CDR2 from the germline V gene are MNHEY and SVGAGI. The V gene lost 8 bases and the J gene lost 1 base, with 11 bases spanning the gap. The CDR3 runs 14 residues. CDR3 in amino acids: CASGTEVNTGELFF. The CDR3 DNA reads TGTGCCAGCGGAACTGAGGTGAACACCGGGGAGCTGTTTTTT.

The rearrangement links TRBV10-2 to TRBJ1-5, with D tentatively TRBD1 (6 bases). This CDR3 spans 16 amino acids. Trimming removed 3 bases from V and 7 bases from J, with 19 bases in between. Per the germline V gene, CDR1 is WSHSY and CDR2 is SAAADI. In DNA form, the CDR3 reads TGCGCCAGCAGTGAAGGGGGGATCGGGCTTAACCAGCCCCAGCATTTT. Residues: CASSEGGIGLNQPQHF.

The CDR3, as DNA: TGTGCCTGGAGTCCCCGCGTAGTGTGGAGGGGTTACGAGCAGTACTTC. Translated: CAWSPRVVWRGYEQYF. The chain joins TRBV30 to TRBJ2-7; TRBD2 might be the D (6 bases). This CDR3 comprises 16 residues. V was shortened by 2 bases and J by 4 bases, with 21 bases between the two germline ends. The V gene's germline CDR1 is GTSNPN and CDR2 SVGIG (reference sequence).

The gene calls are TRBV19 and TRBJ2-3; the D is unclear. This CDR3 spans 13 amino acids. Trimming took 5 bases from V and 6 from J, leaving 12 bases between them. Germline assignment: CDR1 LNHDA and CDR2 SQIVND (reference sequence). CDR3 loop: CASSPGSSDTQYF. The CDR3 bases are TGTGCCAGTAGTCCGGGTAGTTCGGATACGCAGTATTTT.

The chain couples TRBV6-5 to TRBJ2-2, with D maybe TRBD2 (5 bases). From germline, CDR1 is MNHEY and CDR2 SVGAGI. V shed 6 bases and J shed 6 bases, with 17 bases lying between them. This CDR3 region has 15 residues. CDR3 nucleotides: TGTGCCAGCAGCTCAACCCGTAGCGCCCCCGGGGAGCTGTTTTTT. This sequence encodes CASSSTRSAPGELFF.

CDR3 residues: CASSQTGVGQPQHF. CDR3 in DNA: TGTGCCAGCAGCCAGACAGGGGTGGGCCAGCCCCAGCATTTT. The rearrangement uses TRBV27 and TRBJ1-5, with TRBD1 matching 8 bases. In germline, CDR1 is MNHEY, CDR2 SMNVEV (reference sequence). This CDR3 comprises 14 residues. V shed 6 bases and J 7 bases; nucleotides not matched to a gene: 8.

The V call is TRBV6-6, the J call TRBJ1-5, with a weak D call TRBD1 (5 bases). Deletions cut 7 bases from V and 6 bases from J, with 13 bases between. This CDR3 comprises 13 residues. Per germline, CDR1 MNHNY and CDR2 SVGAGI (reference sequence). The CDR3 nucleotides are TGTGCCAGCAATCGGGCAGGGCGTCAGCCCCAGCATTTT. As protein: CASNRAGRQPQHF.

V and J are TRBV5-1 and TRBJ1-2, with a possible D match to TRBD1 (5 bases). Germline V gene sequence: CDR1 SGHRS, CDR2 YFSETQ. CDR3 length: 15 residues. V lost 4 bases and J 7 bases, leaving 20 bases between the germline ends. CDR3 DNA: TGCGCCAGCAGCCCGGGAACGGGCCGTCAGGGTGGCTACACCTTC. Amino acid sequence: CASSPGTGRQGGYTF.